The 2 T cell receptor beta chains in this list originate from one sample, sequenced in a study of control samples from healthy donors and cancer patients. Assay used: immunoSEQ multiplex PCR; TCRdb lists only in-frame clones, some missing. The sample consists of some 97,000 clones, more than 75% of them appearing once. The sample comprised blood. These receptors all come from a woman aged 50 to 60 in good health.

V usage is TRBV5-6 and J usage is TRBJ2-3; a weak D match, TRBD1 (5 bases). In germline, CDR1 is SGHDT, CDR2 YYEEEE. V lost 4 bases to trimming and J lost 5 bases, with 14 bases between them. This CDR3 contains 14 residues. The CDR3 bases are TGTGCCAGCAGCCCACTCTCAGGACAAGATACGCAGTATTTT. It codes for CASSPLSGQDTQYF. The full variable domain, rest sourced from reference TRBV5-6 and TRBJ2-3, is DAGVTQSPTHLIKTRGQQVTLRCSPKSGHDTVSWYQQALGQGPQFIFQYYEEEERQRGNFPDRFSGHQFPNYSSELNVNALLLGDSALYLCASSPLSGQDTQYFGPGTRLTVL.

The chain is built from TRBV2 and TRBJ1-2; 7 nucleotides match TRBD1. Germline CDR1 and CDR2: SNHLY and FYNNEI. This CDR3 contains 13 residues. Losses at the gene ends were 11 bases for V and 0 bases for J; bases not matched to a gene: 6. The CDR3, as DNA: TGTGCCGCCCAGGGGGTGTCTAACTATGGCTACACCTTC. It codes for CAAQGVSNYGYTF. The variable domain in full, completed from reference TRBV2 and TRBJ1-2, reads EPEVTQTPSHQVTQMGQEVILRCVPISNHLYFYWYRQILGQKVEFLVSFYNNEISEKSEIFDDQFSVERPDGSNFTLKIRSTKLEDSAMYFCAAQGVSNYGYTFGSGTRLTVV.